This record concerns one TCR beta chain sequence. This entry belongs to a study of blood T cell repertoires in COVID-19. Turning to the study itself: Sites in the United States, Italy and Spain provided acute and convalescent COVID-19 samples. PBMCs, B-cell-depleted T cells, or T cells were the source of the cDNA or gDNA that made up the material.

Original methodology: Amplification of reference gene primers was used by the study to estimate nucleated cell counts. Generated by immunoSEQ multiplex PCR, the TCRdb table keeps only in-frame clones and is missing some. V and J calls and clone size are given by that table; D and trimming were obtained from the DNA. The sample lists more than 60,000 clones; less than 90% were seen once. J gave up 6 bases and V 7 bases, and 9 bases lay outside the gene matches. The CDR3 length is 14 residues. Germline V gives CDR1 MDHEN, CDR2 SYDVKM. Sequencing was carried out using peripheral blood. This clonotype was sampled from a man in his sixties with active or convalescent COVID-19. The V call is TRBV28, the J call TRBJ1-3; the match to TRBD1 covers 7 bases. CDR3 in DNA: TGTGCCAGCAATCGACAGGGACGAGCAAACACCATATATTTT. Its protein product is CASNRQGRANTIYF.